The entry that follows covers one T cell receptor (beta chain) sequence. This sample is drawn from a study of cytomegalovirus exposure and HLA in healthy donors. V lost 8 bases, J lost 4 bases, and 7 bases stayed unmatched. The CDR3 covers 14 residues. Germline CDR1 reads WNHNN; CDR2 reads SYGVQD (reference sequence). PCR primers comprised 60 Vbeta and 13 Jbeta primers. Only in-frame clones appear in the TCRdb table, and some are missing; sequencing was by immunoSEQ multiplex PCR. The profile shows around 160,000 clones, around 79% of them singletons. V usage is TRBV10-1 and J usage is TRBJ2-3, with 9 bases matching TRBD2. This TCR came from a male donor in good health and CMV-seropositive. Sequencing was performed on PBMCs. CDR3 region: CASSRGGNADTQYF. CDR3 sequence (DNA): TGCGCCAGCTCGCGGGGGGGCAACGCAGATACGCAGTATTTT.